These T cell receptor beta chains were read from a single sample in a study of immune cell composition in non-small cell lung cancer. Assay used: immunoSEQ multiplex PCR; TCRdb lists only in-frame clones, some missing. The data show fewer than 4,000 clones, roughly 78% seen once. Input material: non-adjacent lung tissue. These receptors were collected from a human donor with non-small cell lung cancer. The donor label of this sample is uncertain. The CDR3 runs from the conserved cysteine through the conserved F or W. Rows may omit the clone size; those that give it use once, few, many or a size class.

>TRBV7-9|15|TRBJ2-7|once
CASSLFLAGDGEQYF
>TRBV27|14|TRBJ1-5|.
CASSRLVGNQPQHF
>TRBV7-8|16|TRBJ2-1|.
CASSLASGRIYNEQFF
>TRBV29-1|13|TRBJ2-3|.
CSGSGTAEGTQYF
>TRBV7-9|15|TRBJ1-1|.
CASSSLGGGSAEAFF
>TRBV7-6|15|TRBJ2-7|.
CASSPGQGYTYEQYF
>TRBV7-9|17|TRBJ1-1|once
CASSPLTVGGQDTEAFF
>TRBV19|14|TRBJ1-1|.
CASSKEGIGTEAFF
>TRBV19|17|TRBJ2-2|.
CASLARGTGQGTGELFF
>TRBV6-6|15|TRBJ2-3|large
CASSYDSLSPDTQYF
>TRBV6-5|15|TRBJ1-1|.
CASSYGRTGGTEAFF
>TRBV6-5|15|TRBJ2-7|.
CASSTTGGLGYEQYF
>TRBV7-2|14|TRBJ2-7|once
CASSSTTGFYEQYF
>TRBV11-2|11|TRBJ2-7|.
CASSPSYEQYF
>TRBV19|13|TRBJ2-1|once
CASSRTGGNEQFF
>TRBV6-5|16|TRBJ1-2|.
CASSYTIAGTGADYTF
>TRBV6-6|16|TRBJ2-5|.
CASSYGPSGQGETQYF
>TRBV5-6|17|TRBJ2-5|.
CASSPGLAGWGQETQYF
>TRBV2|13|TRBJ2-5|.
CASRGGIGETQYF
>TRBV19|15|TRBJ1-5|.
CASTPQGASNQPQHF
>TRBV7-2|15|TRBJ1-5|.
CASSQSGGSSQPQHF
>TRBV18|15|TRBJ1-2|.
CASSPPPGVNYGYTF
>TRBV7-8|15|TRBJ1-4|.
CASRYRTGGDEKLFF
>TRBV5-4|13|TRBJ1-2|.
CASSFDRVGGYTF
>TRBV5-4|15|TRBJ2-2|.
CASSPGQVQTGELFF
>TRBV28|14|TRBJ2-7|few
CASSPAGTTYEQYF
>TRBV19|16|TRBJ1-5|.
CASSIVRGTSNQPQHF
>TRBV11-3|17|TRBJ2-3|once
CASSSRRGQGIADTQYF
>TRBV19|14|TRBJ2-7|.
CASSADSGNYEQYF
>TRBV15|16|TRBJ2-7|few
CATSRDPGSTPAEQYF
>TRBV5-1|14|TRBJ2-3|.
CASTYRGGTDTQYF
>TRBV2|14|TRBJ1-5|.
CASSRAGSNQPQHF
>TRBV13|15|TRBJ2-7|few
CASSSKAGVVYEQYF
>TRBV5-4|14|TRBJ1-2|.
CASSSDSSAHGYTF
>TRBV19|15|TRBJ1-4|.
CASSPTTGGGGKLFF
>TRBV6-1|15|TRBJ1-5|few
CASRWTGDSNQPQHF
>TRBV7-8|13|TRBJ1-3|.
CASSLVNGNTIYF
>TRBV4-1|16|TRBJ2-7|few
CASSQDPAGNSYEQYF
>TRBV28|16|TRBJ2-1|.
CASSLSRLAVHNEQFF
>TRBV18|15|TRBJ1-2|.
CASSPNRGANYGYTF
>TRBV7-2|14|TRBJ1-1|medium-sized
CASSFDRLNTEAFF
>TRBV29-1|13|TRBJ2-7|.
CSVVFTENHEQYF
>TRBV18|13|TRBJ1-2|.
CVSSPPAGNGYTF
>TRBV6-1|14|TRBJ2-2|few
CASRGQSFTGELFF
>TRBV9|14|TRBJ2-3|.
CASSVSGFTDTQYF
>TRBV9|14|TRBJ1-4|.
CASSPRQGREKLFF